This T cell receptor beta chain is from a study of blood T cell repertoires in COVID-19. About the research overall: There were acute and convalescent COVID-19 samples, and they came from the United States, Italy and Spain. The cDNA or gDNA used as material had been derived from T cells, B-cell-depleted T cells, or PBMCs.

Under the authors' procedure: Counts of nucleated cells, estimated from reference gene primer amplification, were obtained. Clones were read by immunoSEQ multiplex PCR, and TCRdb kept only the in-frame ones, dropping some. The V and J calls and the clone size are those of that table, but D and trimming were determined from the DNA. In the table there are approximately 76,000 clones, about four fifths of which are singletons. The CDR3 extends over 12 amino acids. The V end lost 5 bases, the J end lost 8 bases, and 9 bases lay between the germline ends. The germline CDR1 and CDR2 sequences are SGHTA and FQGNSA.

What was sequenced was peripheral blood. This clonotype was sampled from a man aged 45-65 years with acute or convalescent COVID-19. The V gene is TRBV7-2, the J gene TRBJ2-2, with D possibly matching TRBD1 (5 bases). The CDR3 bases are TGTGCCAGCAGCCACCCAGGGGGGGAGCTGTTTTTT. Its translation is CASSHPGGELFF.